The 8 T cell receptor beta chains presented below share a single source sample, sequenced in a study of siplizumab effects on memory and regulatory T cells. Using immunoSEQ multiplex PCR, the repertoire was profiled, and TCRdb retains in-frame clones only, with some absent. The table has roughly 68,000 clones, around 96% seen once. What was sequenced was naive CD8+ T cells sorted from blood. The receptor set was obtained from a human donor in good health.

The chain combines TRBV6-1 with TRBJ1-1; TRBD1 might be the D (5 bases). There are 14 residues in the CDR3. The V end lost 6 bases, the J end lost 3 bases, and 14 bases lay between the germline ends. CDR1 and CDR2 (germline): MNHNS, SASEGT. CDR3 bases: TGTGCCAGCAGGTTCGGGGGAGGATACACTGAAGCTTTCTTT. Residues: CASRFGGGYTEAFF.

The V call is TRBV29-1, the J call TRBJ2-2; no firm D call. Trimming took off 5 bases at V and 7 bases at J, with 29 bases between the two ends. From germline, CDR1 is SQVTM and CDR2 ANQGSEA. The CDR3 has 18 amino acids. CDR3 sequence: CSVLSPPKEKTERGELFF. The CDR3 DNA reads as TGCAGCGTTTTGTCCCCTCCTAAGGAAAAAACGGAACGCGGGGAGCTGTTTTTT.

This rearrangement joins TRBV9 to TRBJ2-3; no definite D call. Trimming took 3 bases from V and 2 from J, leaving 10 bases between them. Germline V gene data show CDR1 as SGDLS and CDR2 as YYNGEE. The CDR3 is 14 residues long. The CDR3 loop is CASSAVRATDTQYF. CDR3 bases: TGTGCCAGCAGCGCCGTCCGGGCCACAGATACGCAGTATTTT.

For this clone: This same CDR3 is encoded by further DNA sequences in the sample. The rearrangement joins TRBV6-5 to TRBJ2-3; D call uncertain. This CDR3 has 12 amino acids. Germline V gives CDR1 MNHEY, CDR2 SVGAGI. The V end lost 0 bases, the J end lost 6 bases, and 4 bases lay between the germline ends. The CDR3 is CASSYSGDTQYF. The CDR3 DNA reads TGTGCCAGCAGTTACTCCGGCGATACGCAGTATTTT.

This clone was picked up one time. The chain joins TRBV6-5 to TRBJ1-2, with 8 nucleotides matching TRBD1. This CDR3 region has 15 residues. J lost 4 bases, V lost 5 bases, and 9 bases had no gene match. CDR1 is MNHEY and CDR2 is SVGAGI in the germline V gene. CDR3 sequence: CASSNRDRLIYGYTF. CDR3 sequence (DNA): TGTGCCAGCAGTAACCGGGACAGGCTTATCTATGGCTACACCTTC.

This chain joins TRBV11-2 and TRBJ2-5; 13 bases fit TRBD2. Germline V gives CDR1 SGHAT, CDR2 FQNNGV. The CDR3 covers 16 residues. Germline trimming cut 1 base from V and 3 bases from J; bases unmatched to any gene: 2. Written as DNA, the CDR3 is TGTGCCAGCAGCTTAGCCGGACTAGCGGGGGAAGAGACCCAGTACTTC. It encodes CASSLAGLAGEETQYF. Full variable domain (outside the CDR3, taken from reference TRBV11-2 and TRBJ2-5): EAGVAQSPRYKIIEKRQSVAFWCNPISGHATLYWYQQILGQGPKLLIQFQNNGVVDDSQLPKDRFSAERLKGVDSTLKIQPAKLEDSAVYLCASSLAGLAGEETQYFGPGTRLLVL.

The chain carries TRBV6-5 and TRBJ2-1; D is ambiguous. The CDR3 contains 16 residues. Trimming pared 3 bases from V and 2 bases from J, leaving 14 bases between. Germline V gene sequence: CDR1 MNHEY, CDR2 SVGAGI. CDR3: CASSYLKGRTYNEQFF. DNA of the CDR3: TGTGCCAGCAGTTATTTAAAGGGCAGAACCTACAATGAGCAGTTCTTC.

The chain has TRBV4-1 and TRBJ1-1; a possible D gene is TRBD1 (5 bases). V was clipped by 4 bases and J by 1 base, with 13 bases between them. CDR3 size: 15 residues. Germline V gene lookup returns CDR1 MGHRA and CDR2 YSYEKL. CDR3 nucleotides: TGCGCCAGCAGCCTACACCCGACAGCGAACACTGAAGCTTTCTTT. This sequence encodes CASSLHPTANTEAFF.